This T cell receptor beta chain was recorded in a study of cytomegalovirus exposure and HLA in healthy donors. Findings and limits, study-wide: Association of some 18,000 TCR beta sequences with HLA alleles was found at 0.05 false discovery rate in a later analysis. Judged likely to be a sequencing artifact was a cluster of highly shared sequence variants.

With regard to this clone: Its target is not known.

Participants comprised healthy donors of bone marrow. PCR primers comprised 60 Vbeta and 13 Jbeta primers. Sequencing used immunoSEQ multiplex PCR; TCRdb keeps in-frame clones, though not all of them. Of more than 95,000 clones in the sample, roughly 73% were seen once. The material sequenced was PBMCs. The sequence derives from a woman aged 35 to 49 in good health and CMV-seropositive.

The CDR3 nucleotides are TGTGCCACCCAGACAGGGCTAGAAAGCAATCAGCCCCAGCATTTT. Translation: CATQTGLESNQPQHF. This chain links TRBV6-6 with TRBJ1-5; 7 bases align to TRBD1. Germline trimming cut 10 bases from V and 1 base from J; bases unmatched to any gene: 10. The length of the CDR3 is 15 residues. Germline-derived CDR1 and CDR2 are MNHNY and SVGAGI (reference sequence).